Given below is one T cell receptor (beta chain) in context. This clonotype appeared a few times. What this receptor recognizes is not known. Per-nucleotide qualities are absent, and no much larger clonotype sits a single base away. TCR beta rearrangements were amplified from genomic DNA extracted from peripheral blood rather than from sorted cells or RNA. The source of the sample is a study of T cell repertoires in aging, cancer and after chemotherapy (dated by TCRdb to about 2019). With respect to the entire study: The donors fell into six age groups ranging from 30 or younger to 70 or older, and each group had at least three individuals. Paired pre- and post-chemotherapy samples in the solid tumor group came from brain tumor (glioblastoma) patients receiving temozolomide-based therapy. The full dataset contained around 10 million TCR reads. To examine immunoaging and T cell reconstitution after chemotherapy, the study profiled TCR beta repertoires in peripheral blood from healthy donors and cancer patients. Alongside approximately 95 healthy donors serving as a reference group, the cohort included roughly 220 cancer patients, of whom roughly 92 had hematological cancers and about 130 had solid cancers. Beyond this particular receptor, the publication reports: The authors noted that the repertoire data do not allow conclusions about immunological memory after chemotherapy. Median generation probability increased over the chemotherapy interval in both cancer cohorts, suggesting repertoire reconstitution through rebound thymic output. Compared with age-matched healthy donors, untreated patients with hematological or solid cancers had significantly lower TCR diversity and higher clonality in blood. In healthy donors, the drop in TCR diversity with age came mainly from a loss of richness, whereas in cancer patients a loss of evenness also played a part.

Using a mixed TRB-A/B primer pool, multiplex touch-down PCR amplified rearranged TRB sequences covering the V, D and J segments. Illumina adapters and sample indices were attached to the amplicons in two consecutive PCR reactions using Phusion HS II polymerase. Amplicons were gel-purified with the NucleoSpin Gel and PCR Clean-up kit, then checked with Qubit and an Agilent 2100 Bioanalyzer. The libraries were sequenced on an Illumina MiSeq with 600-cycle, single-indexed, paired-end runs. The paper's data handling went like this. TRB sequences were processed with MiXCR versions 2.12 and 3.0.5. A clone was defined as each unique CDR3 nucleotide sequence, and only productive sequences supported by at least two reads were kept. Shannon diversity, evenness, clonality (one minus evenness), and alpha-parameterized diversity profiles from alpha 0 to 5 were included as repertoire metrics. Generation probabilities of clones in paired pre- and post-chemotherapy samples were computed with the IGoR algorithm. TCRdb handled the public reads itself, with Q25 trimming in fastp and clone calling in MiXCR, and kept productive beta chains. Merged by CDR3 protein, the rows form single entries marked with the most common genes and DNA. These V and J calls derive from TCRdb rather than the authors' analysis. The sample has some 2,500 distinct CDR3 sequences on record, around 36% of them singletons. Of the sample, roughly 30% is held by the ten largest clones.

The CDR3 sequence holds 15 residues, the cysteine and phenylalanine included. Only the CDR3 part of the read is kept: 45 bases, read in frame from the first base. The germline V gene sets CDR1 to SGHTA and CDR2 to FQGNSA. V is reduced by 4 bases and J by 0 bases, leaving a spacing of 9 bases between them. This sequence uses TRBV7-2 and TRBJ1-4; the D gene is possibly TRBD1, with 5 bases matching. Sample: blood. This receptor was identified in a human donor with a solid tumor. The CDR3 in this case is CASSSGPATNEKLFF. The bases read TGTGCCAGCAGCTCGGGGCCAGCAACTAATGAAAAACTGTTTTTT. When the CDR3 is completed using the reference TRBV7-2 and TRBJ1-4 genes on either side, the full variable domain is GAGVSQSPSNKVTEKGKDVELRCDPISGHTALYWYRQSLGQGLEFLIYFQGNSAPDKSGLPSDRFSAERTGGSVSTLTIQRTQQEDSAVYLCASSSGPATNEKLFFGSGTQLSVL.